The 5 T cell receptor beta chains presented below share a single source sample, sequenced in a study of blood T cells in healthy people across ages. Together with a sample-barcoded 5' primer, a J-beta primer mix was included in a second PCR lasting roughly 6 to 12 cycles. TCRdb reanalysed the 5' RACE reads using MiXCR and keeps one entry per CDR3 protein. The sample yields approximately 810,000 distinct CDR3 sequences, around 26% seen once. The source material was blood. These receptor sequences come from a woman at least 80 years old in good health.

This clonotype has just a few counts. One base away lies a much larger clone, so this may be a sequencing read error. This sequence joins TRBV12-3 or TRBV12-4 and TRBJ2-3; weak D call: TRBD2 (5 bases). CDR3 length: 14 amino acids. The CDR3 here is CTSSFLGDTDTQYF. As DNA, the CDR3 is TGTACCAGCAGTTTTCTCGGGGATACAGATACGCAGTATTTT.

The table lists this clonotype with many counts. Sequence at one end of the junction differs from germline and may be a read error. The J gene is TRBJ2-3, the V gene TRBV7-9; perhaps TRBD2 as D (6 bases). The CDR3 has 16 amino acids. The germline gives CDR1 SEHNR, CDR2 FQNEAQ (reference sequence). CDR3: CASSLASGDSTDTQYF. The CDR3 coding sequence is TGTGCCAGCAGTTTAGCATCGGGGGATAGCACAGATACGCAGTATTTT. Full variable domain (missing parts from reference TRBV7-9 and TRBJ2-3): DTGVSQNPRHKITKRGQNVTFRCDPISEHNRLYWYRQTLGQGPEFLTYFQNEAQLEKSRLLSDRFSAERPKGSFSTLEIQRTEQGDSAMYLCASSLASGDSTDTQYFGPGTRLTVL.

About this clonotype: Possible read error: a much larger clone is one base away. This sequence joins TRBV6-2 or TRBV6-3 and TRBJ2-7; TRBD1 agrees at 8 bases. The germline gives CDR1 MNHEY, CDR2 SVGEGT. The CDR3 is 16 residues long. V was clipped by 5 bases and J by 3 bases; unmatched bases: 12. CDR3 region: CASSHRTGLGYYEQYF. CDR3 nucleotide sequence: TGTGCCAGCAGTCACAGGACAGGGTTGGGCTACTACGAGCAGTACTTC.

This clonotype has a handful of counts. This rearrangement joins TRBV20-1 to TRBJ1-6, with D possibly matching TRBD1 (5 bases). Germline CDR1 reads DFQATT; CDR2 reads SNEGSKA (reference sequence). This CDR3 spans 17 amino acids. Trimming left V 3 bases short and J 0 bases short, with 15 bases between. Here the CDR3 reads CSARDQGLISYNSPLHF. CDR3 nucleotide sequence: TGCAGTGCTAGGGATCAGGGCCTAATCTCCTATAATTCACCCCTCCACTTT.

For this clonotype: A much larger clone sits a single nucleotide away, making a read error possible. The chain is built from TRBV6-5 and TRBJ1-2; D not certain. The CDR3 totals 14 residues. The V gene lost 0 bases and the J gene lost 4 bases, with 9 bases spanning the gap. The germline V gene encodes CDR1 MNHEY and CDR2 SVGAGI. CDR3 region: CASSYSSVSYGYTF. CDR3 sequence (DNA): TGTGCCAGCAGTTACTCGAGCGTTAGCTATGGCTACACCTTC.